This T cell receptor beta chain was recovered during a study of cytomegalovirus exposure and HLA in healthy donors. V lost 6 bases to trimming and J lost 5 bases; unmatched junction nucleotides: 8. The CDR3 covers 15 residues. In germline, CDR1 is MNHEY, CDR2 SMNVEV (reference sequence). Primers included in the PCR were 60 Vbeta and 13 Jbeta primers. TCRdb keeps only in-frame clones here, not all; method: immunoSEQ multiplex PCR. Of some 190,000 clones in the sample, around 85% are singletons; the top ten hold 1%. The chain couples TRBV27 to TRBJ2-5; 11 positions agree with TRBD1. The source material was PBMCs. The receptor's source is a boy under 10 years old in good health and CMV-seronegative. The CDR3 is CASSQDRGPGETQYF. DNA of the CDR3: TGTGCCAGCAGCCAGGACAGGGGGCCTGGGGAGACCCAGTACTTC.